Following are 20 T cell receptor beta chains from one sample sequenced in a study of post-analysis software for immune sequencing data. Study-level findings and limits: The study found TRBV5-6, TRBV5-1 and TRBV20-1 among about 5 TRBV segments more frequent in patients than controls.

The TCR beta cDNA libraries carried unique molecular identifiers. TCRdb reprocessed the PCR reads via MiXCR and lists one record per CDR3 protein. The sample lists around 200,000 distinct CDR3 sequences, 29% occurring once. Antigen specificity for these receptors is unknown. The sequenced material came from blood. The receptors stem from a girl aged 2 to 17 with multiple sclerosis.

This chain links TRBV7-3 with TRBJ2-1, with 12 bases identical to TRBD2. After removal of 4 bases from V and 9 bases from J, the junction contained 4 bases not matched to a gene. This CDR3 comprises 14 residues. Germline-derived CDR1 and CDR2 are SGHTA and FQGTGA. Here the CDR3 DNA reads TGTGCCAGCAGCTCTAGCGGGGGGGCCGGTGAGCAGTTCTTC. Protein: CASSSSGGAGEQFF. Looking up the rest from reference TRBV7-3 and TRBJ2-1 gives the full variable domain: GAGVSQTPSNKVTEKGKYVELRCDPISGHTALYWYRQSLGQGPEFLIYFQGTGAADDSGLPNDRFFAVRPEGSVSTLKIQRTERGDSAVYLCASSSSGGAGEQFFGPGTRLTVL.

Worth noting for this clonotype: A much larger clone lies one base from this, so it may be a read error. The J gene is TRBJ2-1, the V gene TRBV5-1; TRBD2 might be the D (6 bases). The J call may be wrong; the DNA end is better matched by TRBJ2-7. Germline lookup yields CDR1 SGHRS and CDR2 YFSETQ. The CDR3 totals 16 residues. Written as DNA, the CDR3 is TGCGCCAGCAGTTGGAAGAGCGGGCTCTCCTACAATGAGCAGTACTTC. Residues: CASSWKSGLSYNEQYF.

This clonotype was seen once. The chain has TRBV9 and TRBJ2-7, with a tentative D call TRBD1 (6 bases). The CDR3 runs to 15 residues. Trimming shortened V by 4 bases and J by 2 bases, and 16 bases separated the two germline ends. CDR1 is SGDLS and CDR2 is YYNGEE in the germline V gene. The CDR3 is CASSPRDNAAYEQYF. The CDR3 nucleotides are TGTGCCAGCAGCCCCCGGGACAATGCCGCCTACGAGCAGTACTTC.

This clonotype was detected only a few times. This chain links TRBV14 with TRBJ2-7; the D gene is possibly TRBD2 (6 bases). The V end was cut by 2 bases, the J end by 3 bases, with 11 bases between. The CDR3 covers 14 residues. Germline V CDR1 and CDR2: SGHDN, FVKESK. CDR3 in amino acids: CASSQSRDGYEQYF. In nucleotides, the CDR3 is TGTGCCAGCAGCCAATCGCGGGACGGCTACGAGCAGTACTTC.

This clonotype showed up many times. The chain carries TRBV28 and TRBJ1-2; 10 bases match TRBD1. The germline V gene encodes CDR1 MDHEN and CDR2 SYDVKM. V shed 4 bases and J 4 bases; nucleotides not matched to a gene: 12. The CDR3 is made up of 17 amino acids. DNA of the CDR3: TGTGCCAGCAGTTCCAATTCCGGGACAGGGGCCCCCTATGGCTACACCTTC. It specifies CASSSNSGTGAPYGYTF.

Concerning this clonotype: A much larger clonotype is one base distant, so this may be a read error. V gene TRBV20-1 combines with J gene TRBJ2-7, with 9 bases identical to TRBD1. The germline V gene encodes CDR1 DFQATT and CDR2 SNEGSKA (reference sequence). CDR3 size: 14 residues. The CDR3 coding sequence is TGCGGTGCAAAACCGGGACAGGGTAGCGACGAGCAGTACTTC. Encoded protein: CGAKPGQGSDEQYF.

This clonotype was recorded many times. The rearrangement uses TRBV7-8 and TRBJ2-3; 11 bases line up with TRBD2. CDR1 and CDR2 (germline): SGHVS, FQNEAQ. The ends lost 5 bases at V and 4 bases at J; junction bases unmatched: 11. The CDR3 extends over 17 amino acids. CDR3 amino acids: CASSPDPGTSGPDTQYF. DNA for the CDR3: TGTGCCAGCAGCCCCGATCCCGGGACTAGCGGACCAGATACGCAGTATTTT.

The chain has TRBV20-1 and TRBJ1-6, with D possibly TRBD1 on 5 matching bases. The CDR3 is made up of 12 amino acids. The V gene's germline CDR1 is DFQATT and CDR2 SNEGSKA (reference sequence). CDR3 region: CRARAGSTPLHF. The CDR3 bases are TGCAGGGCGAGGGCAGGGTCGACACCCCTCCACTTT.

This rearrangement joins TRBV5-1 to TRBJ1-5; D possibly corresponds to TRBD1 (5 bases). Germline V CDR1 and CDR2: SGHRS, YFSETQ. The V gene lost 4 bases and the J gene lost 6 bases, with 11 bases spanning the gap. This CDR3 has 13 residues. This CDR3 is CASSGGGGQPQHF. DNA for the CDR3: TGCGCCAGCAGCGGCGGGGGAGGTCAGCCCCAGCATTTT.

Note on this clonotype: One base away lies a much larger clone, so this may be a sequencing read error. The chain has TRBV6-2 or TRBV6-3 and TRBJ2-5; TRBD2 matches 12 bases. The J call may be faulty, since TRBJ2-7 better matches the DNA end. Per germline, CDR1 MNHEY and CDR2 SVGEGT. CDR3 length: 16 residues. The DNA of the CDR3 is TGTGCCAGCAACCTGAGGACTAGCGGGGACCCCTACGAGCAGTACTTC. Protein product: CASNLRTSGDPYEQYF.

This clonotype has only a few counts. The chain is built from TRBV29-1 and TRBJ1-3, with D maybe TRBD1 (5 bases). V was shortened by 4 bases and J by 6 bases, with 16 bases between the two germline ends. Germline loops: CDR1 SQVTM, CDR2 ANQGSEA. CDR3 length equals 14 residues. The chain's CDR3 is CSVAPGGAANTIYF. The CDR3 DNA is TGCAGCGTTGCCCCCGGCGGGGCGGCAAACACCATATATTTT. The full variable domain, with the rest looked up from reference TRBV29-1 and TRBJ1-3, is SAVISQKPSRDICQRGTSLTIQCQVDSQVTMMFWYRQQPGQSLTLIATANQGSEATYESGFVIDKFPISRPNLTFSTLTVSNMSPEDSSIYLCSVAPGGAANTIYFGEGSWLTVV.

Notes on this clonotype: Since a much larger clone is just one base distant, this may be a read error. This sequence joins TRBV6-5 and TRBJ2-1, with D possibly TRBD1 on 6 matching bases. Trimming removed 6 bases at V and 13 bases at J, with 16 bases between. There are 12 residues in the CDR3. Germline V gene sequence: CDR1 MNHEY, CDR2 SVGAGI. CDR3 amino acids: CASSRQGMTQFF. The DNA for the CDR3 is TGTGCCAGCAGCCGTCAGGGGATGACCCAGTTCTTC.

The CDR3 loop is CASSGPFRGRNEQYF. The CDR3 DNA reads as TGTGCCAGCAGCGGACCGTTCAGGGGAAGAAACGAGCAGTACTTC. The V gene is TRBV14, the J gene TRBJ2-7; D may be TRBD1 (6 bases). Germline lookup yields CDR1 SGHDN and CDR2 FVKESK. The CDR3 sequence is 15 residues long. Trimming pared 5 bases from V and 5 bases from J, leaving 19 bases between.

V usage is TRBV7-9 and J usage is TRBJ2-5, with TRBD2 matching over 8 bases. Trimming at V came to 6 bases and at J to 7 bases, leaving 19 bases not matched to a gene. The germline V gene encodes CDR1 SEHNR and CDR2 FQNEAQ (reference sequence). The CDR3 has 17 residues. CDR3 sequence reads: CASSWISLAAASGTQYF. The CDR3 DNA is TGTGCCAGCAGTTGGATCTCACTAGCGGCCGCCAGCGGGACCCAGTACTTC.

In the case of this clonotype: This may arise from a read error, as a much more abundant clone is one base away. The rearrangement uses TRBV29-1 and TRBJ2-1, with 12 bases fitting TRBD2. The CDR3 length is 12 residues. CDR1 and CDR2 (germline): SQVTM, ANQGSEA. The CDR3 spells CGVRLAGDEQFF. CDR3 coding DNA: TGCGGCGTCAGACTAGCGGGAGATGAGCAGTTCTTC.

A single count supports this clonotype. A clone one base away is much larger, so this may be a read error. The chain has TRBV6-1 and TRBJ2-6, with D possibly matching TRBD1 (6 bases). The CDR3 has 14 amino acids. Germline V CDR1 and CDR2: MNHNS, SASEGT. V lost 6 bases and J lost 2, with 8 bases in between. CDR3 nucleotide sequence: TGTGCCAGCAGCGGACAGCCTGGGGCCAACGTCCTGACTTTC. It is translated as CASSGQPGANVLTF.

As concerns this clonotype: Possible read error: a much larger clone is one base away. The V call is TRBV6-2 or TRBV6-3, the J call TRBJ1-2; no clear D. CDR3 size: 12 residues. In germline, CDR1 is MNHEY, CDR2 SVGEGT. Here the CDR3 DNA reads TGTGCCAGCTATGCAGTTAACTATGACTACACCTTC. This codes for CASYAVNYDYTF.

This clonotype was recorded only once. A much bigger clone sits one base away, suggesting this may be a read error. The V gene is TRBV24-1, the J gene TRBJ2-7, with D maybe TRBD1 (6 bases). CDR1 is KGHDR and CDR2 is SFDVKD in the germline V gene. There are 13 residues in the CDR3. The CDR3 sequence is CAASSGHRYEQYF. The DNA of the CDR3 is TGTGCCGCCAGCTCGGGACACCGCTACGAGCAGTACTTC.

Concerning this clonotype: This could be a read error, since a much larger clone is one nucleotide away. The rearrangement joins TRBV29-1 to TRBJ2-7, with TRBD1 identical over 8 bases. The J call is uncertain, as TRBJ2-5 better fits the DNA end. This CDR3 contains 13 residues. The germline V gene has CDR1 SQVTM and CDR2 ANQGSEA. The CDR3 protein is CSGQRQGTKTQYF. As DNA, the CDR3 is TGCAGCGGTCAACGACAGGGGACCAAGACCCAGTACTTC.

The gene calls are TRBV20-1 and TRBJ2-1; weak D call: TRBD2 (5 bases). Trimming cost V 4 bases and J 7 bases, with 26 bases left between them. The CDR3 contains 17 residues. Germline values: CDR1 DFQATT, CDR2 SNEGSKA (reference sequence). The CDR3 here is CSAISSLVWETGNEQFF. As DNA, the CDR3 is TGCAGTGCTATCTCCTCACTAGTGTGGGAGACCGGAAATGAGCAGTTCTTC.